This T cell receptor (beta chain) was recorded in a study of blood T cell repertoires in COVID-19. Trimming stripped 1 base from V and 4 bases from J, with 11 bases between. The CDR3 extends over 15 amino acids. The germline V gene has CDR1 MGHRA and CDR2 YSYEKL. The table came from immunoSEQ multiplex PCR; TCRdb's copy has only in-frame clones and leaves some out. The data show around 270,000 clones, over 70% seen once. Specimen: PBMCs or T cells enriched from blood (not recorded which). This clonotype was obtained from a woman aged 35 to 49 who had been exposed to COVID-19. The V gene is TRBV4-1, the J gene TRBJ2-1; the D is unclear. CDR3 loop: CASSQGYRQYNEQFF. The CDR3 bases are TGCGCCAGCAGCCAAGGATACAGACAATACAATGAGCAGTTCTTC.